This entry lists 2 T cell receptor beta chains sequenced from one sample in a study of blood T cell repertoires in COVID-19. Only in-frame clones appear in the TCRdb table, and some are missing; sequencing was by immunoSEQ multiplex PCR. The sample lists about 110,000 clones; about 87% were seen once. Input material: peripheral blood. Every receptor here comes from a man aged 45-60 years with active or convalescent COVID-19.

The genes are TRBV9 and TRBJ2-3, with 10 bases that match TRBD2. V was pared by 0 bases and J by 4 bases, with 2 bases of the junction left unmatched. The CDR3 loop spans 15 amino acids. In germline, CDR1 is SGDLS, CDR2 YYNGEE. In DNA, the CDR3 is TGTGCCAGCAGCGTAGTAGCGGGAGGTGCAGATACGCAGTATTTT. Translation gives CASSVVAGGADTQYF.

This clone has a single count. The chain combines TRBV15 with TRBJ2-7, with D perhaps matching TRBD1 (5 bases). V was trimmed by 5 bases and J by 2 bases, leaving 16 bases between them. Germline-derived CDR1 and CDR2 are LNHNV and YYDKDF (reference sequence). The CDR3 sequence is 15 residues long. The CDR3 here is CATSAGTGSPYEQYF. The CDR3 nucleotides read TGTGCCACCAGCGCCGGAACAGGTTCTCCCTACGAGCAGTACTTC.